Listed below are T cell receptor beta chains from one sample, sequenced in a study of neoadjuvant anti-PD-1 for oral cavity cancer. Produced via immunoSEQ multiplex PCR; TCRdb's table is partial and in-frame only. The top ten clones hold around 3.2% of a sample with around 81,000 clones, 70% to 85% of them seen once. This specimen was PBMCs, taken before nivolumab (anti-PD-1) treatment. The origin of the receptors is a person aged 35 to 85 with oral cavity squamous cell carcinoma. The CDR3 runs from the conserved cysteine through the conserved F or W. The order of the fields is clone size, V gene, CDR3 length, J gene, D gene, CDR3 protein, CDR3 DNA. D genes are given only for firm matches. Clone size, where shown, is once, few, many, or a class for clones that have expanded.

clone_size: .
v_call: TRBV28
cdr3_length: 14
j_call: TRBJ2-1
d_call: .
cdr3_aa: CASSHGTLGNEQFF
cdr3_nt: TGTGCCAGCAGCCACGGGACGCTAGGGAATGAGCAGTTCTTC

clone_size: .
v_call: TRBV7-9
cdr3_length: 16
j_call: TRBJ2-6
d_call: .
cdr3_aa: CASSLGTGSGANVLTF
cdr3_nt: TGTGCCAGCAGCTTAGGGACGGGCTCTGGGGCCAACGTCCTGACTTTC

clone_size: .
v_call: TRBV9
cdr3_length: 15
j_call: TRBJ1-5
d_call: .
cdr3_aa: CASSVEGQVHQPQHF
cdr3_nt: TGTGCCAGCAGCGTAGAAGGTCAGGTCCATCAGCCCCAGCATTTT

clone_size: .
v_call: TRBV4-2
cdr3_length: 15
j_call: TRBJ2-7
d_call: .
cdr3_aa: CASSQVRDSSYEQYF
cdr3_nt: TGTGCCAGCAGCCAAGTACGGGACTCCTCCTACGAGCAGTACTTC

clone_size: once
v_call: TRBV5-6
cdr3_length: 14
j_call: TRBJ2-2
d_call: .
cdr3_aa: CASRGDANTGELFF
cdr3_nt: TGTGCCAGCAGGGGGGACGCGAACACCGGGGAGCTGTTTTTT

clone_size: .
v_call: TRBV5-1
cdr3_length: 14
j_call: TRBJ1-1
d_call: TRBD1
cdr3_aa: CASNPGTADTEAFF
cdr3_nt: TGCGCCAGCAACCCCGGGACAGCGGACACTGAAGCTTTCTTT

clone_size: .
v_call: TRBV7-8
cdr3_length: 16
j_call: TRBJ2-7
d_call: .
cdr3_aa: CASSTYWGQGVYEQYF
cdr3_nt: TGTGCCAGCAGCACATACTGGGGCCAGGGAGTTTACGAGCAGTACTTC

clone_size: .
v_call: TRBV7-6
cdr3_length: 14
j_call: TRBJ1-2
d_call: .
cdr3_aa: CASSSGSVVGGYTF
cdr3_nt: TGTGCCAGCAGCTCCGGGAGCGTAGTGGGGGGCTACACCTTC

clone_size: .
v_call: TRBV5-1
cdr3_length: 14
j_call: TRBJ1-1
d_call: TRBD1
cdr3_aa: CASHKGTENTEAFF
cdr3_nt: TGCGCCAGCCACAAAGGGACAGAGAACACTGAAGCTTTCTTT

clone_size: .
v_call: TRBV5-1
cdr3_length: 16
j_call: TRBJ2-7
d_call: TRBD2
cdr3_aa: CASSLEASGVTYEQYF
cdr3_nt: TGCGCCAGCAGCTTGGAGGCCAGCGGGGTAACCTACGAGCAGTACTTC

clone_size: .
v_call: TRBV6-5
cdr3_length: 14
j_call: TRBJ1-1
d_call: .
cdr3_aa: CASSYRGGNTEAFF
cdr3_nt: TGTGCCAGCAGTTACCGGGGGGGGAACACTGAAGCTTTCTTT

clone_size: .
v_call: TRBV7-2
cdr3_length: 14
j_call: TRBJ2-1
d_call: .
cdr3_aa: CASSLWGANNEQFF
cdr3_nt: TGTGCCAGCAGCTTATGGGGGGCCAACAATGAGCAGTTCTTC

clone_size: .
v_call: TRBV20-1
cdr3_length: 11
j_call: TRBJ2-3
d_call: .
cdr3_aa: CSAFPGDTQYF
cdr3_nt: TGCAGTGCTTTCCCCGGTGATACGCAGTATTTT

clone_size: .
v_call: TRBV5-1
cdr3_length: 12
j_call: TRBJ2-5
d_call: .
cdr3_aa: CASRLGQETQYF
cdr3_nt: TGCGCCAGCAGGTTAGGTCAAGAGACCCAGTACTTC

clone_size: .
v_call: TRBV19
cdr3_length: 14
j_call: TRBJ1-3
d_call: .
cdr3_aa: CASERTRGGNTIYF
cdr3_nt: TGTGCCAGCGAAAGGACCAGAGGTGGAAACACCATATATTTT

clone_size: .
v_call: TRBV10-3
cdr3_length: 13
j_call: TRBJ1-1
d_call: TRBD1
cdr3_aa: CAISGQTGGEAFF
cdr3_nt: TGTGCCATCAGTGGCCAGACAGGGGGTGAAGCTTTCTTT

clone_size: .
v_call: TRBV4-1
cdr3_length: 15
j_call: TRBJ2-7
d_call: TRBD1
cdr3_aa: CASSQDWTGSYEQYF
cdr3_nt: TGCGCCAGCAGCCAAGATTGGACAGGGTCCTACGAGCAGTACTTC

clone_size: .
v_call: TRBV30
cdr3_length: 12
j_call: TRBJ2-1
d_call: .
cdr3_aa: CAWRRTYNEQFF
cdr3_nt: TGTGCCTGGAGGCGAACCTACAATGAGCAGTTCTTC

clone_size: few
v_call: TRBV6-1
cdr3_length: 13
j_call: TRBJ1-2
d_call: .
cdr3_aa: CASSEGRGYGYTF
cdr3_nt: TGTGCCAGCAGTGAAGGCAGGGGCTATGGCTACACCTTC

clone_size: .
v_call: TRBV29-1
cdr3_length: 13
j_call: TRBJ2-2
d_call: .
cdr3_aa: CSVGSGTAGELFF
cdr3_nt: TGCAGCGTGGGATCGGGAACGGCCGGGGAGCTGTTTTTT

clone_size: .
v_call: TRBV10-3
cdr3_length: 15
j_call: TRBJ1-5
d_call: .
cdr3_aa: CAISPGPYSNQPQHF
cdr3_nt: TGTGCCATCAGTCCCGGGCCCTATAGCAATCAGCCCCAGCATTTT

clone_size: .
v_call: TRBV6-5
cdr3_length: 14
j_call: TRBJ1-1
d_call: TRBD1
cdr3_aa: CASSYGTGNTEAFF
cdr3_nt: TGTGCCAGCAGTTATGGGACAGGGAACACTGAAGCTTTCTTT

clone_size: once
v_call: TRBV7-9
cdr3_length: 17
j_call: TRBJ2-7
d_call: TRBD1
cdr3_aa: CASSPLNRDRAHYEQYF
cdr3_nt: TGTGCCAGCAGCCCGCTGAACCGGGACAGGGCCCACTACGAGCAGTACTTC

clone_size: once
v_call: TRBV6-6
cdr3_length: 14
j_call: TRBJ1-2
d_call: .
cdr3_aa: CASSYSQQTQGYTF
cdr3_nt: TGTGCCAGCAGTTACTCTCAACAGACACAGGGCTACACCTTC

clone_size: .
v_call: TRBV2
cdr3_length: 11
j_call: TRBJ2-1
d_call: .
cdr3_aa: CASSGVNEQFF
cdr3_nt: TGTGCCAGCTCGGGAGTGAATGAGCAGTTCTTC

clone_size: .
v_call: TRBV30
cdr3_length: 13
j_call: TRBJ1-2
d_call: .
cdr3_aa: CAWREPPKDGYTF
cdr3_nt: TGTGCCTGGAGAGAGCCCCCTAAGGATGGCTACACCTTC

clone_size: .
v_call: TRBV28
cdr3_length: 13
j_call: TRBJ1-5
d_call: .
cdr3_aa: CATNREEGQPQHF
cdr3_nt: TGTGCCACCAACAGGGAAGAGGGTCAGCCCCAGCATTTT

clone_size: .
v_call: TRBV19
cdr3_length: 16
j_call: TRBJ2-5
d_call: TRBD2
cdr3_aa: CASSIAATSGSGTQYF
cdr3_nt: TGTGCCAGTAGTATAGCCGCTACTAGCGGGAGTGGGACCCAGTACTTC

clone_size: .
v_call: TRBV9
cdr3_length: 16
j_call: TRBJ2-2
d_call: .
cdr3_aa: CASSVGGQGGTGELFF
cdr3_nt: TGTGCCAGCAGCGTAGGAGGGCAGGGGGGCACCGGGGAGCTGTTTTTT

clone_size: .
v_call: TRBV2
cdr3_length: 12
j_call: TRBJ1-1
d_call: .
cdr3_aa: CASSVGSTEAFF
cdr3_nt: TGTGCCAGCAGTGTAGGGAGCACTGAAGCTTTCTTT

clone_size: .
v_call: TRBV12-5
cdr3_length: 15
j_call: TRBJ1-1
d_call: TRBD1
cdr3_aa: CASGLGDRGFTEAFF
cdr3_nt: TGTGCTAGTGGCCTAGGGGACAGGGGATTCACTGAAGCTTTCTTT

clone_size: .
v_call: TRBV2
cdr3_length: 18
j_call: TRBJ2-7
d_call: TRBD2
cdr3_aa: CASSDPIAGGQSSYEQYF
cdr3_nt: TGTGCCAGCAGTGATCCAATAGCGGGAGGTCAGAGCTCCTACGAGCAGTACTTC

clone_size: .
v_call: TRBV2
cdr3_length: 14
j_call: TRBJ1-1
d_call: .
cdr3_aa: CASSESAGEAEAFF
cdr3_nt: TGTGCCAGCAGTGAATCAGCAGGGGAAGCTGAAGCTTTCTTT

clone_size: .
v_call: TRBV5-1
cdr3_length: 16
j_call: TRBJ1-4
d_call: .
cdr3_aa: CASSLWGASTNEKLFF
cdr3_nt: TGCGCCAGCAGCTTGTGGGGGGCTTCAACTAATGAAAAACTGTTTTTT

clone_size: .
v_call: TRBV19
cdr3_length: 18
j_call: TRBJ2-3
d_call: TRBD1
cdr3_aa: CASRGGGTGILLTDTQYF
cdr3_nt: TGTGCCAGTAGGGGAGGAGGGACAGGGATTCTGTTGACAGATACGCAGTATTTT

clone_size: once
v_call: TRBV28
cdr3_length: 15
j_call: TRBJ2-1
d_call: TRBD2
cdr3_aa: CASRLTSGRVNEQFF
cdr3_nt: TGTGCCAGCAGACTGACTAGCGGGAGGGTTAATGAGCAGTTCTTC

clone_size: .
v_call: TRBV6-6
cdr3_length: 14
j_call: TRBJ2-7
d_call: TRBD2
cdr3_aa: CASSGTGGSYEQYF
cdr3_nt: TGTGCCAGCAGTGGGACGGGGGGCTCCTACGAGCAGTACTTC

clone_size: .
v_call: TRBV5-4
cdr3_length: 19
j_call: TRBJ1-5
d_call: .
cdr3_aa: CASSLMGRAGANSNQPQHF
cdr3_nt: TGTGCCAGCAGCTTGATGGGGCGGGCAGGGGCTAACAGCAATCAGCCCCAGCATTTT

clone_size: .
v_call: TRBV9
cdr3_length: 15
j_call: TRBJ2-3
d_call: .
cdr3_aa: CASSTRTMALGTQYF
cdr3_nt: TGTGCCAGCAGCACCCGGACTATGGCCCTCGGTACGCAGTATTTT

clone_size: .
v_call: TRBV2
cdr3_length: 12
j_call: TRBJ1-2
d_call: .
cdr3_aa: CASVWQGHGYTF
cdr3_nt: TGTGCCAGCGTCTGGCAGGGGCACGGCTACACCTTC

clone_size: .
v_call: TRBV29-1
cdr3_length: 13
j_call: TRBJ2-7
d_call: .
cdr3_aa: CSVRAGGTYEQYF
cdr3_nt: TGCAGCGTTAGGGCAGGGGGGACCTACGAGCAGTACTTC

clone_size: .
v_call: TRBV29-1
cdr3_length: 15
j_call: TRBJ2-1
d_call: .
cdr3_aa: CSAVGSTGGLGEQFF
cdr3_nt: TGCAGCGCAGTGGGATCGACAGGCGGTTTAGGTGAGCAGTTCTTC

clone_size: once
v_call: TRBV5-1
cdr3_length: 16
j_call: TRBJ2-2
d_call: .
cdr3_aa: CASSLAVRLNTGELFF
cdr3_nt: TGCGCCAGCAGCTTGGCGGTCAGGCTAAACACCGGGGAGCTGTTTTTT

clone_size: .
v_call: TRBV10-3
cdr3_length: 12
j_call: TRBJ2-2
d_call: .
cdr3_aa: CAISESSGELFF
cdr3_nt: TGTGCCATCAGTGAGTCCTCGGGGGAGCTGTTTTTT

clone_size: .
v_call: TRBV5-8
cdr3_length: 13
j_call: TRBJ1-5
d_call: .
cdr3_aa: CASSLEPNQPQHF
cdr3_nt: TGTGCCAGCAGCTTGGAGCCCAATCAGCCCCAGCATTTT

clone_size: few
v_call: TRBV28
cdr3_length: 15
j_call: TRBJ2-1
d_call: .
cdr3_aa: CASTWGGLAYNEQFF
cdr3_nt: TGTGCCAGCACTTGGGGCGGGTTGGCCTACAATGAGCAGTTCTTC

clone_size: .
v_call: TRBV19
cdr3_length: 14
j_call: TRBJ2-7
d_call: TRBD1
cdr3_aa: CASSTRTGGDEQYF
cdr3_nt: TGTGCCAGTAGTACCCGGACAGGGGGCGACGAGCAGTACTTC

clone_size: once
v_call: TRBV7-9
cdr3_length: 14
j_call: TRBJ2-2
d_call: .
cdr3_aa: CASSSQGRAGELFF
cdr3_nt: TGTGCCAGCAGCTCCCAGGGTCGCGCCGGGGAGCTGTTTTTT

clone_size: once
v_call: TRBV4-1
cdr3_length: 15
j_call: TRBJ2-7
d_call: TRBD2
cdr3_aa: CASSRSSGSVYEQYF
cdr3_nt: TGCGCCAGCAGCCGAAGTAGCGGGAGCGTTTACGAGCAGTACTTC

clone_size: few
v_call: TRBV6-5
cdr3_length: 13
j_call: TRBJ2-3
d_call: .
cdr3_aa: CASSYGGTDTQYF
cdr3_nt: TGTGCCAGCAGTTACGGCGGCACAGATACGCAGTATTTT

clone_size: once
v_call: TRBV5-1
cdr3_length: 16
j_call: TRBJ2-7
d_call: .
cdr3_aa: CASSLDGERSTYEQYF
cdr3_nt: TGCGCCAGCAGCTTGGATGGAGAGCGGTCCACCTACGAGCAGTACTTC

clone_size: few
v_call: TRBV10-3
cdr3_length: 14
j_call: TRBJ1-1
d_call: .
cdr3_aa: CAISESTAGREAFF
cdr3_nt: TGTGCCATCAGTGAGTCGACGGCAGGGAGAGAAGCTTTCTTT

clone_size: .
v_call: TRBV5-4
cdr3_length: 17
j_call: TRBJ1-3
d_call: .
cdr3_aa: CASSLAPGAEAGNTIYF
cdr3_nt: TGTGCCAGCAGCTTGGCACCCGGAGCTGAAGCTGGAAACACCATATATTTT

clone_size: .
v_call: TRBV19
cdr3_length: 13
j_call: TRBJ2-3
d_call: .
cdr3_aa: CASSIGSTDTQYF
cdr3_nt: TGTGCCAGTAGTATAGGTTCCACAGATACGCAGTATTTT

clone_size: .
v_call: TRBV6-1
cdr3_length: 17
j_call: TRBJ1-3
d_call: TRBD1
cdr3_aa: CASSGAQGALTGNTIYF
cdr3_nt: TGTGCCAGCAGTGGAGCACAGGGGGCATTAACTGGAAACACCATATATTTT

clone_size: .
v_call: TRBV30
cdr3_length: 14
j_call: TRBJ1-1
d_call: .
cdr3_aa: CAWRLDLAITEAFF
cdr3_nt: TGTGCCTGGAGATTAGACCTTGCGATCACTGAAGCTTTCTTT

clone_size: once
v_call: TRBV6-6
cdr3_length: 14
j_call: TRBJ2-1
d_call: .
cdr3_aa: CASRTELTYNEQFF
cdr3_nt: TGTGCCAGCAGAACCGAACTCACCTACAATGAGCAGTTCTTC

clone_size: .
v_call: TRBV29-1
cdr3_length: 11
j_call: TRBJ2-1
d_call: .
cdr3_aa: CSVGRLNEQFF
cdr3_nt: TGCAGCGTTGGACGTCTGAATGAGCAGTTCTTC

clone_size: .
v_call: TRBV6-5
cdr3_length: 13
j_call: TRBJ1-2
d_call: .
cdr3_aa: CASSYSSRYGYTF
cdr3_nt: TGTGCCAGCAGTTACTCGTCTCGATATGGCTACACCTTC